This paragraph reports one T cell receptor beta chain. The source of the sample is a study of blood T cells in healthy people across ages. Study-level information: About one barcoded beta molecule per two T cells was captured by template switching.

Through a sample-barcoded 5' primer and a J-beta primer mix, a second PCR was run for roughly 6 to 12 cycles. TCRdb recomputed calls from the 5' RACE reads with MiXCR, one row per CDR3 protein. The sample yields about 700,000 distinct CDR3 sequences, about 34% seen once. The CDR3 spans 12 residues. Germline CDR1 LGHNA, CDR2 YNFKEQ. V lost 5 bases to trimming and J lost 4 bases; unmatched junction nucleotides: 2. The receptor was derived from a woman older than 75 in good health. V usage is TRBV4-2 and J usage is TRBJ2-7, with TRBD1 matching 7 bases. The material sequenced was blood. As DNA, the CDR3 is TGTGCCAGCAGCACGGGACAGTACGAGCAGTACTTC. This sequence encodes CASSTGQYEQYF.